This T cell receptor (beta chain) was observed in a study of cytomegalovirus exposure and HLA in healthy donors. Study information: The early release's HLA-typed donors yielded approximately 82 million unique TCRs.

Researchers ran the PCR with 60 Vbeta and 13 Jbeta primers. Sequenced by immunoSEQ multiplex PCR; TCRdb stores in-frame clones only, minus some. The table shows about 110,000 clones, with around 88% occurring only once. The sequenced material came from PBMCs. This clonotype was sampled from a man in his forties in good health and CMV-seronegative.

CDR3 nucleotide sequence: TGCGCCAGCAGCCACCTATCAGGGGAACAAGAGACCCAGTACTTC. Its protein is CASSHLSGEQETQYF. This rearrangement joins TRBV4-1 to TRBJ2-5, with D perhaps matching TRBD1 (6 bases). Germline V lookup: CDR1 MGHRA, CDR2 YSYEKL. Between the trimmed V and J ends, which lost 3 bases and 2 bases, there was a span of 13 bases. This CDR3 comprises 15 residues.